Below, one T cell receptor (beta chain) is given with its context. Per the authors' pipeline: Reference gene primer amplification gave estimated nucleated cell counts. Generated by immunoSEQ multiplex PCR, the TCRdb table keeps only in-frame clones and is missing some. V and J calls and clone size are as listed in that table; D and trimming were resolved from the DNA. Counted here are about 270,000 clones, over 70% occurring once; the ten biggest clones make up 5% to 6%. The CDR3 totals 14 residues. V shed 0 bases and J shed 7 bases, with 11 bases lying between them. Germline V CDR1 and CDR2: SGHRS, YFSETQ. This record belongs to a study of blood T cell repertoires in COVID-19. Looking at the study overall: The samples span acute and convalescent COVID-19 from the United States, Italy and Spain. PBMCs, B-cell-depleted T cells, or T cells were the source of the cDNA or gDNA that made up the material.

Source material: peripheral blood. The chain is built from TRBV5-1 and TRBJ1-5, with D perhaps TRBD1 (5 bases). The TCR comes from a man older than 75 with acute or convalescent COVID-19. CDR3 DNA sequence: TGCGCCAGCAGCTTGGATGTGGGGGGACAGCCCCAGCATTTT. Its protein product is CASSLDVGGQPQHF.